The source of this T cell receptor beta chain is a study of T cells in narcolepsy. Study at large: Donors had narcolepsy type 1 or type 2, or were healthy controls. Broader study findings: Same-patient CSF and blood CD4+ T cell clonotypes included HCRT-specific and TRIB2-specific autoreactive ones. Autoreactive clone sequences were missing from some blood memory CD4+ repertoires. Blood of same and different patients, but not healthy controls, reportedly held recurring autoreactive clonotypes.

V shed 6 bases and J 4 bases; nucleotides not matched to a gene: 5. Germline V gives CDR1 MDHEN, CDR2 SYDVKM. CDR3 length: 13 residues. For this clone: What it binds is not known.

Only in-frame clones appear in the TCRdb table, and some are missing; sequencing was by immunoSEQ multiplex PCR. This table has about 29,000 clones, around 87% appearing once. The chain couples TRBV28 to TRBJ1-2, with 7 bases identical to TRBD1. Sample: memory (CD45RA-) CD4+ T cells from blood. The TCR originated in a human donor in good health. The CDR3 loop reads CASRPQGVYGYTF. CDR3 DNA sequence: TGTGCCAGCAGGCCTCAGGGGGTCTATGGCTACACCTTC.